This T cell receptor beta chain was profiled in a study of shared clonotypes between healthy human individuals. Deletions cut 6 bases from V and 4 bases from J, with 13 bases between. The CDR3 runs 14 residues. CDR1 and CDR2 from the germline V gene are ENHRY and SYGVKD. Profiling relied on immunoSEQ multiplex PCR, and the TCRdb table lists in-frame clones only, not all of them. Of 2,500,000 or so clones listed, approximately 93% were seen once; the top ten hold 0.36%. V is TRBV10-3 and J is TRBJ1-3; the D is unclear. The sequencing sample was made of naive CD4+ T cells from PBMCs. Indicated subset: CD45RA+ positively selected. The TCR was taken from a man aged 18 to 29 in good health. Some clones in this sample may be carry-over from other donors' samples. CDR3 DNA sequence: TGTGCCATCAGCCTTTCAAGTAACGGAAACACCATATATTTT. As protein: CAISLSSNGNTIYF.